The clone carrying this T cell receptor (beta chain) was detected once. Its antigen is not identified. Germline values: CDR1 GTSNPN, CDR2 SVGIG (reference sequence). The CDR3 covers 13 residues. V shed 4 bases, J shed 6 bases, and the junction held 8 bases outside the gene matches. The sample is drawn from a study of shared clonotypes between healthy human individuals. The table came from immunoSEQ multiplex PCR; TCRdb's copy has only in-frame clones and leaves some out. This sample yields roughly 720,000 clones, of which about 90% are seen a single time; 34% belongs to the top ten. General observations from the study: Several donors showed sharing of approximately 5% of naive CD4 clonotypes.

This TCR was sampled from a man younger than 35 in good health. Some clones in this sample may be carry-over from other donors' samples. Sequences were obtained from memory CD8+ T cells from PBMCs. Stated subset: CD45RO+ cells pooled with CCR7-negative TemRA cells. This chain connects TRBV30 to TRBJ2-7, with TRBD2 identical over 8 bases. CDR3 DNA: TGTGCCTGGATCCTAGCGGGTGGTGGCGAGCAGTACTTC. It encodes CAWILAGGGEQYF.